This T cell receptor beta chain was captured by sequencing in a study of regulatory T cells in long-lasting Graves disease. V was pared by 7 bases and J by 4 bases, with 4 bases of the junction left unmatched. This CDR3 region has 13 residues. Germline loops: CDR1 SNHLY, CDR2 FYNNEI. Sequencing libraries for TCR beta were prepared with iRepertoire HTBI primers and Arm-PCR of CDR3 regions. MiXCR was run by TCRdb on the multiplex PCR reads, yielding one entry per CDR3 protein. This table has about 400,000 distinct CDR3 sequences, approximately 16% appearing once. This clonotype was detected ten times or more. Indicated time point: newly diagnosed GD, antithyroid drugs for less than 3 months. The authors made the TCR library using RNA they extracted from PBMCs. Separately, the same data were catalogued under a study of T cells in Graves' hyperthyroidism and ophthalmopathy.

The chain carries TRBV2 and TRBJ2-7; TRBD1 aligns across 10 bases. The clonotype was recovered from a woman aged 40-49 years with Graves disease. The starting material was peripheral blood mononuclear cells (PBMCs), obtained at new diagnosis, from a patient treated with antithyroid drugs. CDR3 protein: CASTGQGPYEQYF. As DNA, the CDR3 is TGTGCCAGCACGGGACAGGGGCCATACGAGCAGTACTTC.